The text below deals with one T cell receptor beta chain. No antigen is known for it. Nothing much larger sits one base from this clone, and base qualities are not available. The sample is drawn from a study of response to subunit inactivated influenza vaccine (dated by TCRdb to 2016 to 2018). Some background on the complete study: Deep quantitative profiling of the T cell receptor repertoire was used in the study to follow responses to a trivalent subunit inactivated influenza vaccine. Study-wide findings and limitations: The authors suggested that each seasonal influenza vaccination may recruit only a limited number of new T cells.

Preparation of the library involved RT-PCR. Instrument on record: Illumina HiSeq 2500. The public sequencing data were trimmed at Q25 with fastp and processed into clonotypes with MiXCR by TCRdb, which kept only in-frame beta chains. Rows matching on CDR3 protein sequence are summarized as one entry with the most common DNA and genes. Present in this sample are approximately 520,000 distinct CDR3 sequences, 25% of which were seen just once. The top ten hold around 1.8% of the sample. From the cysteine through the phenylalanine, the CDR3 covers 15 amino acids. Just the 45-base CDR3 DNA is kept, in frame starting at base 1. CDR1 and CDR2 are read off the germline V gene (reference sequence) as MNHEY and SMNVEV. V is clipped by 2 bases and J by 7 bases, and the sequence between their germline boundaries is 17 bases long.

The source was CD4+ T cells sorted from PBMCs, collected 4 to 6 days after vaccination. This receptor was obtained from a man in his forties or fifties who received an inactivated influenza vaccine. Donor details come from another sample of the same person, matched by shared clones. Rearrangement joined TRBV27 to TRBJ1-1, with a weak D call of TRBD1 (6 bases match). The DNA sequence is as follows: TGTGCCAGCAGTTTAGAAGGGGGAGGAATCGGTGAAGCTTTCTTT. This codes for CASSLEGGGIGEAFF.